Shown below are 8 T cell receptor beta chains from a single sample sequenced in a study of T cell repertoires in cytomegalovirus infection. MiXCR was run by TCRdb on the reads, yielding one entry per CDR3 protein. Here the sample spans under 200,000 distinct CDR3 sequences, about a tenth being singletons. Sequencing used PBMCs. Receptors originate from a human donor in good health (CMV status not recorded). Some clones in this sample may be carry-over from other donors' samples.

Comment on this clonotype: A much larger clonotype is one base distant, so this may be a read error. This chain uses TRBV12-3 or TRBV12-4 with TRBJ2-3, with TRBD2 as a possible D gene (5 bases). This CDR3 is built from 15 residues. The CDR3 coding sequence is TGTGTCAGCAGTTTCGAAAGGACTAGCACAGATACGCAGTATTTT. Amino acids: CVSSFERTSTDTQYF.

This clonotype was counted many times. V gene TRBV7-2 combines with J gene TRBJ2-2; weak D call: TRBD1 (5 bases). This CDR3 comprises 15 residues. Trimming pared 4 bases from V and 3 bases from J, leaving 12 bases between. Per the germline V gene, CDR1 is SGHTA and CDR2 is FQGNSA. The CDR3 sequence: CASSSSDSYTGELFF. The DNA of the CDR3 is TGTGCCAGCAGCTCTTCCGACAGCTACACCGGGGAGCTGTTTTTT.

This clonotype was picked up a small number of times. This chain links TRBV24-1 with TRBJ2-7, with D hard to call. The CDR3 contains 13 residues. With 2 bases removed from V and 7 bases from J, the gap between germline ends came to 11 bases. Germline V gives CDR1 KGHDR, CDR2 SFDVKD. Written as DNA, the CDR3 is TGTGCCACCAGTGATTCGCAGCTACGAGAGCAGTACTTC. Its translation: CATSDSQLREQYF.

Ten or more counts support this clonotype. This chain joins TRBV11-2 and TRBJ1-5, with D possibly being TRBD1 (6 bases). CDR1 is SGHAT, CDR2 FQNNGV, per germline. The CDR3 is 18 residues long. V was cut by 1 base and J by 2 bases, with 18 bases left in between. CDR3 region: CASSLGPWGGSGNQPQHF. The DNA for the CDR3 is TGTGCCAGCAGCTTAGGGCCGTGGGGGGGCAGTGGCAATCAGCCCCAGCATTTT.

The J gene is TRBJ2-3, the V gene TRBV3-1; D possibly corresponds to TRBD1 (5 bases). The CDR3 runs to 16 residues. The germline gives CDR1 LGHDT, CDR2 YNNKEL (reference sequence). V shed 0 bases and J shed 2 bases, with 12 bases lying between them. The CDR3 reads CASSQDFRGSTDTQYF. For the CDR3, the DNA is TGTGCCAGCAGCCAAGATTTTAGGGGATCCACAGATACGCAGTATTTT.

This clonotype was seen a few times. V and J are TRBV10-3 and TRBJ2-1; the match to TRBD2 covers 9 bases. V dropped 4 bases and J dropped 6; count of bases not matched to a gene: 13. Germline V gene lookup returns CDR1 ENHRY and CDR2 SYGVKD. The CDR3 consists of 17 residues. CDR3 residues: CAISAEPRPAGGNEQFF. CDR3 sequence (DNA): TGTGCCATCAGTGCCGAACCCCGTCCAGCGGGAGGCAATGAGCAGTTCTTC.

This clonotype was observed at least ten times. The V call is TRBV20-1, the J call TRBJ2-3; TRBD2 matches 8 bases. The CDR3 consists of 18 residues. Trimming cost V 3 bases and J 0 bases; bases outside gene matches: 14. Germline assignment: CDR1 DFQATT and CDR2 SNEGSKA (reference sequence). CDR3 coding DNA: TGCAGTGCTAGCGTTTGGGGCAGAGCGGGAGCTAGCACAGATACGCAGTATTTT. Protein product: CSASVWGRAGASTDTQYF.

The rearrangement joins TRBV20-1 to TRBJ2-7, with TRBD1 matching over 7 bases. Looked up from germline, CDR1 is DFQATT and CDR2 is SNEGSKA (reference sequence). This CDR3 has 14 residues. V shed 6 bases, J shed 7 bases, and the junction held 15 bases outside the gene matches. The CDR3 reads CSAIDRAPSEEQYF. In DNA form, the CDR3 reads TGCAGTGCAATCGACAGGGCCCCCTCCGAAGAGCAGTACTTC.